This T cell receptor beta chain was recorded in a study of T cell repertoires in cytomegalovirus infection. MiXCR, applied by TCRdb to the reads, yields one record per CDR3 protein. Of about 740,000 distinct CDR3 sequences in the sample, 35% to 45% were seen once. Losses at the gene ends were 5 bases for V and 7 bases for J; bases not matched to a gene: 4. The CDR3 totals 13 residues. The origin of this receptor is a human donor in good health (CMV status not recorded). Some clones in this sample may be carry-over from other donors' samples. This sequence joins TRBV12-3 or TRBV12-4 and TRBJ2-1, with 8 nucleotides matching TRBD1. The specimen was PBMCs. The CDR3: CASSQRQGNEQFF. The CDR3 nucleotides read TGTGCCAGCAGTCAACGACAGGGGAATGAGCAGTTCTTC.